This entry lists 27 T cell receptor beta chains sequenced from one sample in a study of blood T cell repertoires in COVID-19. Libraries were prepared by immunoSEQ multiplex PCR; TCRdb keeps only in-frame clonotypes and omits some of them. Of roughly 250,000 clones in the sample, roughly 88% were seen once. Sequencing was carried out using peripheral blood. The receptor source for this set is a human donor with COVID-19, enrolled during active disease. The donor label of this sample is uncertain.

The rearrangement links TRBV2 to TRBJ2-7; D may be TRBD2 (6 bases). This CDR3 spans 14 amino acids. V was clipped by 3 bases and J by 4 bases, with 13 bases between them. CDR1 is SNHLY and CDR2 is FYNNEI in the germline V gene. CDR3 DNA sequence: TGTGCCAGCAGTGACACCCTAGCGCCGTACGAGCAGTACTTC. Translated: CASSDTLAPYEQYF.

The chain carries TRBV9 and TRBJ1-1, with 8 bases that match TRBD1. This CDR3 has 15 amino acids. The germline V gene encodes CDR1 SGDLS and CDR2 YYNGEE. Trimming took 4 bases from V and 5 from J; bases not matched to a gene: 10. The DNA for the CDR3 is TGTGCCAGCAGCTCCCCGACAGGGGCAGGGACTGAAGCTTTCTTT. Protein: CASSSPTGAGTEAFF.

The CDR3, as DNA: TGTGCCAGCAGCTTAGGGACAGCCTCGGGGGGTGAGCAGTTCTTC. As protein: CASSLGTASGGEQFF. V usage is TRBV11-3 and J usage is TRBJ2-1; tentative D call: TRBD2 (7 bases). Germline assignment: CDR1 SGHNT and CDR2 YENEEA. Trimming removed 1 base at V and 9 bases at J, with 16 bases between. This CDR3 comprises 15 residues.

This clone has only a few counts. The gene calls are TRBV7-3 and TRBJ2-5, with D possibly TRBD1 on 5 matching bases. The V and J ends lost 0 bases and 2 bases respectively, with 7 bases between them. Germline CDR1 SGHTA, CDR2 FQGTGA. The CDR3 length is 14 residues. The CDR3 nucleotides are TGTGCCAGCAGCTTAACAGGGGTTCAAGAGACCCAGTACTTC. Its protein product is CASSLTGVQETQYF.

The chain combines TRBV7-3 with TRBJ1-2; unclear D gene. Germline CDR1 and CDR2: SGHTA and FQGTGA. The length of the CDR3 is 14 residues. V lost 1 base and J lost 4, with 10 bases in between. The CDR3 spells CASSLNPGPYGYTF. CDR3 coding DNA: TGTGCCAGCAGCTTAAATCCAGGTCCCTATGGCTACACCTTC. The variable domain in full, completed from reference TRBV7-3 and TRBJ1-2, reads GAGVSQTPSNKVTEKGKYVELRCDPISGHTALYWYRQSLGQGPEFLIYFQGTGAADDSGLPNDRFFAVRPEGSVSTLKIQRTERGDSAVYLCASSLNPGPYGYTFGSGTRLTVV.

This chain uses TRBV2 with TRBJ2-1; D is perhaps TRBD2 (6 bases). Germline values: CDR1 SNHLY, CDR2 FYNNEI. V was cut by 5 bases and J by 6 bases, with 17 bases left in between. The CDR3 has 15 residues. The CDR3, as DNA: TGTGCCAGCAGTCCCACTAGGGCGGGGCTCAATGAGCAGTTCTTC. Protein sequence: CASSPTRAGLNEQFF. Full variable domain (missing parts from reference TRBV2 and TRBJ2-1): EPEVTQTPSHQVTQMGQEVILRCVPISNHLYFYWYRQILGQKVEFLVSFYNNEISEKSEIFDDQFSVERPDGSNFTLKIRSTKLEDSAMYFCASSPTRAGLNEQFFGPGTRLTVL.

The V gene is TRBV4-2, the J gene TRBJ1-4; D perhaps matches TRBD1 (6 bases). Germline CDR1 and CDR2: LGHNA and YNFKEQ. The CDR3 runs 15 residues. With 0 bases removed from V and 5 bases from J, the gap between germline ends came to 10 bases. The CDR3 spells CASSQDLGANEKLFF. DNA for the CDR3: TGTGCCAGCAGCCAAGATTTGGGGGCCAATGAAAAACTGTTTTTT.

The CDR3 loop is CASGDRPQETQYF. DNA of the CDR3: TGCGCCAGCGGGGACAGGCCTCAAGAGACCCAGTACTTC. The chain is built from TRBV10-2 and TRBJ2-5; TRBD1 aligns across 8 bases. V gave up 8 bases and J gave up 2 bases; unmatched junction bases: 4. CDR1 is WSHSY, CDR2 SAAADI, per germline. CDR3 length: 13 amino acids.

This chain uses TRBV30 with TRBJ2-2, with 8 bases identical to TRBD1. CDR3 length: 15 residues. CDR1 and CDR2 from the germline V gene are GTSNPN and SVGIG (reference sequence). The trim removed 4 bases at V and 6 bases at J, leaving 10 bases unmatched. CDR3 protein: CAWITDRGGAGELFF. In nucleotides, the CDR3 is TGTGCCTGGATCACTGACAGGGGTGGGGCCGGGGAGCTGTTTTTT.

This clone has just a few counts. The V and J genes are TRBV28 and TRBJ2-5, with 9 bases aligning to TRBD1. Germline loops: CDR1 MDHEN, CDR2 SYDVKM. With 5 bases clipped from V and 5 bases from J, the junction kept 9 bases outside the gene matches. The CDR3 consists of 15 residues. CDR3 coding DNA: TGTGCCAGCAGTCCACAGGGGGCCTCATGGGAGACCCAGTACTTC. It codes for CASSPQGASWETQYF.

V gene TRBV5-1 combines with J gene TRBJ2-5; 7 positions agree with TRBD1. Unmatched junction bases numbered 5, after V lost 3 bases and J lost 3 bases. The CDR3 loop spans 14 amino acids. Germline V lookup: CDR1 SGHRS, CDR2 YFSETQ. CDR3 DNA: TGCGCCAGCAGCTGGAGAGGGACAGAAGAGACCCAGTACTTC. As protein: CASSWRGTEETQYF.

The V and J genes are TRBV5-6 and TRBJ2-6; TRBD2 aligns across 8 bases. The CDR3 covers 19 residues. Looked up from germline, CDR1 is SGHDT and CDR2 is YYEEEE. V lost 6 bases, J lost 2 bases, and 16 bases stayed unmatched. The CDR3 region is CASTPELWSGSAGANVLTF. The CDR3 nucleotides read TGTGCCAGCACCCCGGAGCTGTGGAGCGGGAGTGCTGGGGCCAACGTCCTGACTTTC.

The table lists this clone with a count of one. The rearrangement links TRBV28 to TRBJ1-1; no reliable D call. V was clipped by 5 bases and J by 1 base, with 2 bases between them. Germline values: CDR1 MDHEN, CDR2 SYDVKM. This CDR3 has 11 residues. The CDR3 coding sequence is TGTGCCAGCAGTCGGAACACTGAAGCTTTCTTT. This gives the protein CASSRNTEAFF.

This chain uses TRBV30 with TRBJ1-1; 7 nucleotides align to TRBD1. Trimming removed 4 bases from V and 0 bases from J; junction bases left unmatched: 17. The germline V gene encodes CDR1 GTSNPN and CDR2 SVGIG (reference sequence). The CDR3 totals 18 residues. The CDR3 coding sequence is TGTGCCTGGACTCCCAGGGACAGCCGGCGATATATGAACACTGAAGCTTTCTTT. Amino acid sequence: CAWTPRDSRRYMNTEAFF. Drawing the rest from reference TRBV30 and TRBJ1-1, the complete variable domain is SQTIHQWPATLVQPVGSPLSLECTVEGTSNPNLYWYRQAAGRGLQLLFYSVGIGQISSEVPQNLSASRPQDRQFILSSKKLLLSDSGFYLCAWTPRDSRRYMNTEAFFGQGTRLTVV.

The chain recombines TRBV28 with TRBJ2-7; the match to TRBD1 covers 11 bases. This CDR3 has 16 amino acids. The J segment lost 12 bases and the V segment lost 4 bases, leaving 17 bases of the junction unmatched. Germline assignment: CDR1 MDHEN and CDR2 SYDVKM. The CDR3 is CASSSPGTGGTGNSYF. The CDR3 coding sequence is TGTGCCAGCAGTTCCCCCGGGACAGGGGGTACAGGAAACTCGTACTTC.

The rearrangement uses TRBV23-1 and TRBJ1-1; 7 bases fit TRBD1. TRBV23-1 is noted as an ORF with a role that remains uncertain. This CDR3 region has 12 residues. V dropped 4 bases and J dropped 4; count of bases not matched to a gene: 0. CDR3: CASSPGGTEAFF. The DNA of the CDR3 is TGCGCCAGCAGTCCAGGGGGCACTGAAGCTTTCTTT.

Remarks on this clone: In the same sample, other DNA sequences code for this CDR3. J is TRBJ1-1 and V is TRBV28; tentatively, D is TRBD1 (6 bases). The CDR3 has 14 amino acids. Deletions cut 2 bases from V and 0 bases from J, with 7 bases between. CDR1 and CDR2 from the germline V gene are MDHEN and SYDVKM. Here the CDR3 DNA reads TGTGCCAGCAGTTTAGGACAGATGAACACTGAAGCTTTCTTT. It encodes CASSLGQMNTEAFF.

CDR3 DNA: TGTGCCAGCAGCTTAGAAGTCAGCTCTGGAAACACCATATATTTT. Protein sequence: CASSLEVSSGNTIYF. V gene TRBV7-2 combines with J gene TRBJ1-3, with D hard to call. The CDR3 covers 15 residues. Trimming removed 1 base at V and 0 bases at J, with 7 bases between. Germline-derived CDR1 and CDR2 are SGHTA and FQGNSA.

This chain links TRBV18 with TRBJ2-5; D not certain. This CDR3 has 14 amino acids. CDR1 KGHSH and CDR2 LQKENI come from the germline V gene. V shed 6 bases and J shed 5 bases, with 16 bases lying between them. The CDR3 nucleotides are TGTGCCAGCTCCACCACCCTCTCTAGGGAGACCCAGTACTTC. As protein: CASSTTLSRETQYF.

This clone has only one observation. The chain has TRBV7-2 and TRBJ2-3; TRBD2 matches 15 bases. This CDR3 is 19 amino acids long. V dropped 4 bases and J dropped 4; count of bases not matched to a gene: 12. CDR1 is SGHTA and CDR2 is FQGNSA in the germline V gene. CDR3: CASSYGLAGGPGFADTQYF. DNA of the CDR3: TGTGCCAGCAGCTATGGACTAGCGGGAGGGCCAGGGTTTGCAGATACGCAGTATTTT. The full variable domain, in which reference TRBV7-2 and TRBJ2-3 provide the parts outside the CDR3, is GAGVSQSPSNKVTEKGKDVELRCDPISGHTALYWYRQSLGQGLEFLIYFQGNSAPDKSGLPSDRFSAERTGGSVSTLTIQRTQQEDSAVYLCASSYGLAGGPGFADTQYFGPGTRLTVL.

The chain employs TRBV5-1 and TRBJ1-2, with 9 positions matching TRBD1. Losses at the gene ends were 5 bases for V and 2 bases for J; bases not matched to a gene: 4. Per germline, CDR1 SGHRS and CDR2 YFSETQ. The CDR3 has 14 residues. The CDR3 DNA sequence: TGCGCCAGCAGTCGGGACAGGGCAAACTATGGCTACACCTTC. Its protein product is CASSRDRANYGYTF.

In DNA, the CDR3 is TGTGCCAGCAGCCGCCGGGGGGCCAGGGATGAAAAACTGTTTTTT. This translates into CASSRRGARDEKLFF. The gene calls are TRBV7-8 and TRBJ1-4; the D gene is possibly TRBD1 (6 bases). This CDR3 comprises 15 residues. With 5 bases removed from V and 6 bases from J, the gap between germline ends came to 16 bases. CDR1 is SGHVS and CDR2 is FQNEAQ in the germline V gene.

This clone has just a few counts. The chain combines TRBV15 with TRBJ1-2; D perhaps matches TRBD1 (6 bases). The CDR3 loop spans 14 amino acids. Per germline, CDR1 LNHNV and CDR2 YYDKDF (reference sequence). With 0 bases removed from V and 6 bases from J, the gap between germline ends came to 11 bases. CDR3 in DNA: TGTGCCACCAGCAGAGATCAGGGGAGGGATGGCTACACCTTC. As protein: CATSRDQGRDGYTF.

A word on this clone: Other DNA variants within this sample encode the same CDR3. The genes are TRBV30 and TRBJ1-1, with no clear D. V shed 4 bases and J shed 0 bases, with 9 bases lying between them. Germline CDR1 GTSNPN, CDR2 SVGIG (reference sequence). The CDR3 has 13 residues. The DNA of the CDR3 is TGTGCCTGGAACCGAGGCCTGAACACTGAAGCTTTCTTT. Translated, it gives CAWNRGLNTEAFF.

The rearrangement joins TRBV28 to TRBJ1-5; the match to TRBD1 covers 9 bases. Trimming removed 6 bases from V and 7 bases from J; junction bases left unmatched: 7. This CDR3 has 14 residues. Germline values: CDR1 MDHEN, CDR2 SYDVKM. The CDR3 region has the DNA TGTGCCAGCAGCCGAGGGACAGGGAGGCAGCCCCAGCATTTT. Its protein is CASSRGTGRQPQHF.

The chain links TRBV5-1 to TRBJ1-2, with a weak D call TRBD1 (6 bases). Trimming removed 1 base at V and 8 bases at J, with 12 bases between. CDR1 and CDR2 from the germline V gene are SGHRS and YFSETQ. The CDR3 extends over 13 amino acids. CDR3 nucleotides: TGCGCCAGCAGCTTGATGGGGGCGCGGGGCTACACCTTC. Amino acids: CASSLMGARGYTF.

This clone was counted a few times. The V gene is TRBV2, the J gene TRBJ2-2, with 8 bases identical to TRBD2. Germline V CDR1 and CDR2: SNHLY, FYNNEI. Germline trimming cut 7 bases from V and 6 bases from J; bases unmatched to any gene: 7. This CDR3 has 14 amino acids. The DNA for the CDR3 is TGTGCCAGCAATGGCGGGAGGCCTTCCGGGGAGCTGTTTTTT. Translation gives CASNGGRPSGELFF. Combining the CDR3 with reference TRBV2 and TRBJ2-2 gives the whole variable domain EPEVTQTPSHQVTQMGQEVILRCVPISNHLYFYWYRQILGQKVEFLVSFYNNEISEKSEIFDDQFSVERPDGSNFTLKIRSTKLEDSAMYFCASNGGRPSGELFFGEGSRLTVL.